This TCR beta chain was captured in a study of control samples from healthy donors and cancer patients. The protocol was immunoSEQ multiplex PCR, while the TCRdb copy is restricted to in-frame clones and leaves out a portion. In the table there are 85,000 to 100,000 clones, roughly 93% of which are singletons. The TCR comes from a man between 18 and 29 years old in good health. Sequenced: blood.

The DNA of the CDR3 is TGTGCCAGCAGCTCTACAGGGAGGGACAATCAGCCCCAGCATTTT. This codes for CASSSTGRDNQPQHF. The rearrangement joins TRBV7-6 to TRBJ1-5; perhaps TRBD1 as D (6 bases). Germline CDR1 reads SGHVS; CDR2 reads FNYEAQ. V dropped 4 bases and J dropped 3 bases, with 13 bases sitting between them. This CDR3 contains 15 residues.